This T cell receptor (beta chain) comes out of a study of blood T cell repertoires in COVID-19 (dated by TCRdb to 2020 to 2021). For the wider study: Samples from collaborators originated in the United States, Italy and Spain and spanned both the acute and convalescent phases of COVID-19. The material from the prospective study consisted of cDNA or gDNA derived from T cells, B-cell-depleted T cells, or PBMCs. Deeply sampled blood TCRbeta repertoires from subjects exposed to, actively infected with, or recovered from COVID-19 were included in the dataset. The repertoires were released in a freely available public database meant as a resource for research on the immune response to SARS-CoV-2. Samples came from the ongoing ImmuneRACE study (first 160 participants) plus 1,254 subjects from 6 global collaborators. Sample metadata almost always included a de-identified subject ID, COVID-19 status, age in years and sex. HLA class I and class II types, where available, came from metadata supplied by the sample provider rather than from assay-based typing. What the authors observed across the whole study: The amount of clinical and demographic metadata varied by source and participant and was provided uncurated.

To note about this clone: No antigen is known for it. No base-level quality is on record; no much larger clone is a single base apart.

Each collaborating institution followed its own protocols to collect whole blood in K2EDTA tubes. For TCRbeta analysis, collaborators shipped samples in one of three forms: frozen whole blood, isolated PBMCs, or DNA extracted from either of those sample types. TCRbeta CDR3 regions were amplified from genomic DNA by means of the immunoSEQ Assay, a bias-controlled multiplex PCR. The original pipeline was this. The number of nucleated cells in each sample was estimated by amplification of reference gene primers within the assay. To quantify the absolute abundance of each unique TCRbeta CDR3 rearrangement, sequence reads were collapsed and filtered. For each sample, productive Simpson clonality was calculated as the square root of Simpson's diversity index over productive rearrangements. This immuneACCESS table, as held by TCRdb, lists in-frame sequences with V and J called but not all clones. Of the missing ones, under half trace to an unresolved V gene in checked studies; the others have no known cause. The DNA was the basis for D and trimming; V, J and clone size are from that table. The sample profile shows some 390,000 clones; approximately 86% of them were found once. Of the sample, over 2.5% falls within the top ten clones.

CDR3 length: 16 amino acids, cysteine to phenylalanine. CDR3 DNA only is kept here, 48 bases in frame from base 1. In the germline V gene, CDR1 corresponds to MNHEY and CDR2 to SVGAGI. V lost 0 bases and J lost 3 bases; the stretch between them is 14 bases long. The sequence links TRBV6-5 to TRBJ1-2; TRBD1 is perhaps the D gene, given 5 matching bases. The sample comprised peripheral blood. This receptor was identified in a human donor in a cohort sampled during active COVID-19. The CDR3 protein is CASSYSGPVGDYGYTF. The nucleotide sequence is given as TGTGCCAGCAGTTACTCGGGGCCAGTTGGAGACTATGGCTACACCTTC.